This is a list of T cell receptor beta chains from one sample in a study of shared clonotypes between healthy human individuals. Sequencing used immunoSEQ multiplex PCR; TCRdb keeps in-frame clones, though not all of them. Among about 560,000 clones listed, roughly 79% were seen once. Sample: PBMCs. The receptors shown here come from a woman aged 40 to 50 in good health. Some clones in this sample may be carry-over from other donors' samples. Both conserved end residues are part of each CDR3. Fields, in order: J gene, V gene, clone size, D gene, CDR3 length, CDR3 protein, CDR3 DNA. The D gene is left open where the match is weak. Clone sizes are given selectively: once, few, many, or a class where the clone is expanded.

j_call: TRBJ2-5
v_call: TRBV2
clone_size: NA
d_call: TRBD2
cdr3_length: 15
cdr3_aa: CASSGAEAGGETQYF
cdr3_nt: TGTGCCAGCAGCGGCGCCGAAGCGGGAGGAGAGACCCAGTACTTC

j_call: TRBJ1-1
v_call: TRBV6-5
clone_size: NA
d_call: NA
cdr3_length: 13
cdr3_aa: CASSIPGGTEAFF
cdr3_nt: TGTGCCAGCTCCATACCGGGGGGGACTGAAGCTTTCTTT

j_call: TRBJ1-1
v_call: TRBV20-1
clone_size: NA
d_call: NA
cdr3_length: 11
cdr3_aa: CMPNPYTEAFF
cdr3_nt: TGCATGCCAAATCCCTACACTGAAGCTTTCTTT

j_call: TRBJ2-7
v_call: TRBV28
clone_size: NA
d_call: TRBD1
cdr3_length: 13
cdr3_aa: CASRGQGGYEQYF
cdr3_nt: TGTGCCAGCAGAGGACAGGGTGGCTACGAGCAGTACTTC

j_call: TRBJ2-1
v_call: TRBV27
clone_size: NA
d_call: NA
cdr3_length: 17
cdr3_aa: CASSPRKQVLQYNEQFF
cdr3_nt: TGTGCCAGCAGTCCGAGAAAACAGGTACTTCAGTACAATGAGCAGTTCTTC

j_call: TRBJ1-1
v_call: TRBV6-5
clone_size: NA
d_call: NA
cdr3_length: 13
cdr3_aa: CASSPTGFTEAFF
cdr3_nt: TGTGCCAGCAGCCCGACAGGCTTTACTGAAGCTTTCTTT

j_call: TRBJ2-1
v_call: TRBV19
clone_size: once
d_call: NA
cdr3_length: 16
cdr3_aa: CASSRRQSVFDNEQFF
cdr3_nt: TGTGCCAGTAGTCGCCGGCAAAGCGTGTTCGACAATGAGCAGTTCTTC

j_call: TRBJ1-1
v_call: TRBV7-3
clone_size: NA
d_call: NA
cdr3_length: 14
cdr3_aa: CASSLSGGASEAFF
cdr3_nt: TGTGCCAGCAGCCTATCGGGAGGGGCCTCTGAAGCTTTCTTT

j_call: TRBJ2-5
v_call: TRBV28
clone_size: NA
d_call: NA
cdr3_length: 16
cdr3_aa: CASSQPGRDPSETQYF
cdr3_nt: TGTGCCAGCAGTCAACCTGGACGGGACCCCAGTGAGACCCAGTACTTC

j_call: TRBJ2-5
v_call: TRBV5-1
clone_size: few
d_call: NA
cdr3_length: 15
cdr3_aa: CASSVGLPRGETQYF
cdr3_nt: TGCGCCAGCAGCGTTGGACTGCCTCGAGGAGAGACCCAGTACTTC

j_call: TRBJ2-1
v_call: TRBV11-3
clone_size: few
d_call: NA
cdr3_length: 15
cdr3_aa: CASSLGAGAYNEQFF
cdr3_nt: TGTGCCAGCAGCTTAGGGGCGGGGGCTTACAATGAGCAGTTCTTC

j_call: TRBJ1-2
v_call: TRBV28
clone_size: NA
d_call: TRBD1
cdr3_length: 13
cdr3_aa: CASAPGQRYGYTF
cdr3_nt: TGTGCCAGCGCTCCGGGACAGAGGTATGGCTACACCTTC

j_call: TRBJ1-5
v_call: TRBV29-1
clone_size: NA
d_call: NA
cdr3_length: 13
cdr3_aa: CSVKDGSNQPQHF
cdr3_nt: TGCAGCGTGAAAGACGGTAGCAATCAGCCCCAGCATTTT

j_call: TRBJ2-7
v_call: TRBV4-1
clone_size: NA
d_call: TRBD1
cdr3_length: 14
cdr3_aa: CASSQPGQGDEQYF
cdr3_nt: TGCGCCAGCAGCCAACCGGGACAGGGAGACGAGCAGTACTTC

j_call: TRBJ2-1
v_call: TRBV19
clone_size: NA
d_call: TRBD2
cdr3_length: 17
cdr3_aa: CASTKGPSGYLYNEQFF
cdr3_nt: TGTGCCAGTACCAAGGGACCTAGCGGGTACCTGTACAATGAGCAGTTCTTC

j_call: TRBJ1-5
v_call: TRBV19
clone_size: NA
d_call: NA
cdr3_length: 16
cdr3_aa: CASSTLAGMGNQPQHF
cdr3_nt: TGTGCCAGTAGTACTCTGGCGGGCATGGGCAATCAGCCCCAGCATTTT

j_call: TRBJ1-2
v_call: TRBV9
clone_size: NA
d_call: NA
cdr3_length: 12
cdr3_aa: CASSVGHRGYTF
cdr3_nt: TGTGCCAGCAGCGTAGGCCACCGTGGCTACACCTTC

j_call: TRBJ2-7
v_call: TRBV4-2
clone_size: NA
d_call: NA
cdr3_length: 16
cdr3_aa: CASSQDSQGGSYEQYF
cdr3_nt: TGTGCCAGCAGCCAAGATTCCCAGGGTGGGTCCTACGAGCAGTACTTC

j_call: TRBJ2-2
v_call: TRBV2
clone_size: many
d_call: NA
cdr3_length: 12
cdr3_aa: CARLDFTGELFF
cdr3_nt: TGTGCCAGGTTGGACTTCACCGGGGAGCTGTTTTTT

j_call: TRBJ2-3
v_call: TRBV5-4
clone_size: NA
d_call: NA
cdr3_length: 15
cdr3_aa: CASRPGGQSTDTQYF
cdr3_nt: TGTGCCAGCAGACCGGGGGGACAGAGCACAGATACGCAGTATTTT

j_call: TRBJ2-7
v_call: TRBV20-1
clone_size: NA
d_call: NA
cdr3_length: 11
cdr3_aa: CSASNYYEQYF
cdr3_nt: TGCAGTGCCTCTAACTATTACGAGCAGTACTTC

j_call: TRBJ2-7
v_call: TRBV30
clone_size: NA
d_call: TRBD2
cdr3_length: 19
cdr3_aa: CAWSVGSGRAPILGDEQYF
cdr3_nt: TGTGCCTGGAGTGTAGGAAGCGGGAGGGCCCCAATCTTAGGCGACGAGCAGTACTTC